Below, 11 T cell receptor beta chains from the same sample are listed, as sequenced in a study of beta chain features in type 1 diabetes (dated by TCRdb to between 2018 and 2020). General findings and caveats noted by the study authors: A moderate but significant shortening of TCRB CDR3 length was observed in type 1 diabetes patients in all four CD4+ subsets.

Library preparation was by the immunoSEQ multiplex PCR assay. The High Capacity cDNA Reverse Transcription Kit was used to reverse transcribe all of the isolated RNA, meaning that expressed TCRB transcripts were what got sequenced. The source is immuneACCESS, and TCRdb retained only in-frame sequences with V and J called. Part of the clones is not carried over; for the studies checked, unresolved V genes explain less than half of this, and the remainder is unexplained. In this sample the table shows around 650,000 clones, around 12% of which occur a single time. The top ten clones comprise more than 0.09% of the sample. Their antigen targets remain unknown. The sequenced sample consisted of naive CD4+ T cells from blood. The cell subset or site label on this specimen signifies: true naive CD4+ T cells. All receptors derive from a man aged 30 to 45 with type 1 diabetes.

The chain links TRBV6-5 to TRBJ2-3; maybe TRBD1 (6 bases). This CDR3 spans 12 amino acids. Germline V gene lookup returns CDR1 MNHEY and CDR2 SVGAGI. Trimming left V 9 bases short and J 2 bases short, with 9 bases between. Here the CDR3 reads CASRQDTDTQYF. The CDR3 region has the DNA TGTGCCAGTCGACAGGACACAGATACGCAGTATTTT.

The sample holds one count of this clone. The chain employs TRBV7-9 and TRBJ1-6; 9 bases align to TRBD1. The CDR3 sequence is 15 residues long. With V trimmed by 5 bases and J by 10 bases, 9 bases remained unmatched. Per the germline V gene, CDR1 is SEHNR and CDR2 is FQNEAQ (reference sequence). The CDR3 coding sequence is TGTGCCAGCAGCCCCTATGGGACAGGGACGTCACCCCTCCACTTT. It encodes CASSPYGTGTSPLHF.

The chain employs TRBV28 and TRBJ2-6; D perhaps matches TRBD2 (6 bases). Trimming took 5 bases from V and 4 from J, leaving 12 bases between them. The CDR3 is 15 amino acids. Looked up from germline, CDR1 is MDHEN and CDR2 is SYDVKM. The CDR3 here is CASSPTGDGANVLTF. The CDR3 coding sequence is TGTGCCAGCAGTCCCACGGGGGACGGGGCCAACGTCCTGACTTTC. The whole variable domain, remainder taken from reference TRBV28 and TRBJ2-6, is DVKVTQSSRYLVKRTGEKVFLECVQDMDHENMFWYRQDPGLGLRLIYFSYDVKMKEKGDIPEGYSVSREKKERFSLILESASTNQTSMYLCASSPTGDGANVLTFGAGSRLTVL.

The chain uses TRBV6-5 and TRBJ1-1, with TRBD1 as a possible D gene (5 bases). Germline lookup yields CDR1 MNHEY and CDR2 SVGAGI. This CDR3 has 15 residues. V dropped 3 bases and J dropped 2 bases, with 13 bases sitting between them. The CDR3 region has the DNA TGTGCCAGCAGTTATGGGCGGACACATAACACTGAAGCTTTCTTT. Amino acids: CASSYGRTHNTEAFF.

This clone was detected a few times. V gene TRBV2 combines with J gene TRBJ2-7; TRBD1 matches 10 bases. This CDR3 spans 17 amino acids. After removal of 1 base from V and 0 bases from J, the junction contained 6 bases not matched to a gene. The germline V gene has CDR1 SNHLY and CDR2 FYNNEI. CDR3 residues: CASSEGWDRGPSYEQYF. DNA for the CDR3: TGTGCCAGCAGTGAAGGCTGGGACAGGGGACCCTCCTACGAGCAGTACTTC.

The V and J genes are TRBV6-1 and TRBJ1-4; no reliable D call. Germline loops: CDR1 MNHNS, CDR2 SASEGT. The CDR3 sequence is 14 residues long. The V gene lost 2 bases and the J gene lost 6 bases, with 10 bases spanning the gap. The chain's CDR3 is CASSERPDDEKLFF. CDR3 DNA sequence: TGTGCCAGCAGTGAACGTCCAGATGATGAAAAACTGTTTTTT.

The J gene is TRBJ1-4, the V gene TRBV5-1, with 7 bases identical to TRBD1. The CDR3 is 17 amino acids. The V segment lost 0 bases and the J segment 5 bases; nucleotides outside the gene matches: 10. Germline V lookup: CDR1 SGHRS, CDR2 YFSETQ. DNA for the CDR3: TGCGCCAGCAGCTTGGCCGCCGGAGGGGGCTCAAATGAAAAACTGTTTTTT. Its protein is CASSLAAGGGSNEKLFF.

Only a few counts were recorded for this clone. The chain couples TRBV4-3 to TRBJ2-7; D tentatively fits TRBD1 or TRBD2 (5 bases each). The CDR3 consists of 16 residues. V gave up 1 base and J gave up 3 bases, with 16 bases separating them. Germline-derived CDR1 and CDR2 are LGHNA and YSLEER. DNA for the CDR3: TGCGCCAGCAGCCAAGGGCTGGTTGGGGGTAACTACGAGCAGTACTTC. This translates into CASSQGLVGGNYEQYF.

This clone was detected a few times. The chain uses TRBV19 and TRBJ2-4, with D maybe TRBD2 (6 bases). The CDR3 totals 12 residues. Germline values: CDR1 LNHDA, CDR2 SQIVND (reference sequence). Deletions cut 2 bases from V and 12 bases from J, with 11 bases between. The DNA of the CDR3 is TGTGCCAGTAGTATATACGGGGAGGATCAGTACTTC. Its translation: CASSIYGEDQYF. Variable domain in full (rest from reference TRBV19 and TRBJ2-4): DGGITQSPKYLFRKEGQNVTLSCEQNLNHDAMYWYRQDPGQGLRLIYYSQIVNDFQKGDIAEGYSVSREKKESFPLTVTSAQKNPTAFYLCASSIYGEDQYFGAGTRLSVL.

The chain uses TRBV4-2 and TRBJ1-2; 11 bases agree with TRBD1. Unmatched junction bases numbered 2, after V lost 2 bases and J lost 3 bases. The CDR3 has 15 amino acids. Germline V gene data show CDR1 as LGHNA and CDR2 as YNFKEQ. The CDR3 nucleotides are TGTGCCAGCAGCCAAACGGGACAGGGGGACTATGGCTACACCTTC. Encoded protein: CASSQTGQGDYGYTF.

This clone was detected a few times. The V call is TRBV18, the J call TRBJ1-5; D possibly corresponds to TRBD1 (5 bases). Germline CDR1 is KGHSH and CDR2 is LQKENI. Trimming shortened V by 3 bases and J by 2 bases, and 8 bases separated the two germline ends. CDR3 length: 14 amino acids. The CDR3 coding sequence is TGTGCCAGCTCACCCGAACAGGGCAATCAGCCCCAGCATTTT. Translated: CASSPEQGNQPQHF.